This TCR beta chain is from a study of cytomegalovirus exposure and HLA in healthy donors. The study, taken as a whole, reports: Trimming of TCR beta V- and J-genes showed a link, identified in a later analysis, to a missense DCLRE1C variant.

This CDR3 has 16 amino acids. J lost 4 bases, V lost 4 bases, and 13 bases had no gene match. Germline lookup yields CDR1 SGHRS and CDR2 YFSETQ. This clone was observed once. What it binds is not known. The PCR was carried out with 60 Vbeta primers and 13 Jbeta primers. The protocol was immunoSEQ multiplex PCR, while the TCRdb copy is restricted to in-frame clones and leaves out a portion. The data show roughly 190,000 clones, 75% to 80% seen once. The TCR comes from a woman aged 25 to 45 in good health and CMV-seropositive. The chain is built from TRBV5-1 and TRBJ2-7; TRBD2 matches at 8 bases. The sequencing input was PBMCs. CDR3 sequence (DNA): TGCGCCAGCAGCACCGCCACTACTAGCGGCCGTTACGAGCAGTACTTC. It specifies CASSTATTSGRYEQYF.